This T cell receptor (beta chain) was recorded in a study of T cell changes during pregnancy in multiple sclerosis. Assay used: immunoSEQ multiplex PCR; TCRdb lists only in-frame clones, some missing. The sample contains about 74,000 clones, around 90% of which appear only once. V was trimmed by 7 bases and J by 4 bases, leaving 20 bases between them. The germline V gene encodes CDR1 MDHEN and CDR2 SYDVKM. The CDR3 totals 16 residues. The origin of this receptor is a female donor with multiple sclerosis, enrolled in a pregnancy study. The source material was peripheral blood, sampled in the third trimester of pregnancy. The rearrangement links TRBV28 to TRBJ2-1, with D possibly being TRBD2 (6 bases). CDR3: CASNRRAGLPYNEQFF. The CDR3 DNA is TGTGCCAGCAACCGGAGGGCAGGACTACCATACAATGAGCAGTTCTTC. Full variable domain (rest looked up from reference TRBV28 and TRBJ2-1): DVKVTQSSRYLVKRTGEKVFLECVQDMDHENMFWYRQDPGLGLRLIYFSYDVKMKEKGDIPEGYSVSREKKERFSLILESASTNQTSMYLCASNRRAGLPYNEQFFGPGTRLTVL.